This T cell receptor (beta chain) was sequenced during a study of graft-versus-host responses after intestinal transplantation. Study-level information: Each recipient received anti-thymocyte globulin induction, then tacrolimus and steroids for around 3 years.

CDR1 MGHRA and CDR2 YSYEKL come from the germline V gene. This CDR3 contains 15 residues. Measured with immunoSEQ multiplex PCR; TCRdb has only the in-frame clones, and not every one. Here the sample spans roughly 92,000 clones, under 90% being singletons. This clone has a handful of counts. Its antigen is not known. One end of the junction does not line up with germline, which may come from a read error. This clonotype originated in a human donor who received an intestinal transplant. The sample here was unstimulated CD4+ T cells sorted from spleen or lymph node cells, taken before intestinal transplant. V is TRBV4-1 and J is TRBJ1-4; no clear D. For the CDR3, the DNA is TGCGCCAGCAGCCCGGGCCGGGGTGGGAATGAAAAGCTGTTTTTT. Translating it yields CASSPGRGGNEKLFF.